The next 4 T cell receptor beta chains were all read from a single sample in a study of T cells in Graves' hyperthyroidism and ophthalmopathy. Researchers amplified the TCR beta CDR3 regions from RNA transcripts. The TCR CDR3 first-round RT-PCR relied on the HTBI primer set. MiXCR, applied by TCRdb to the multiplex PCR reads, yields one record per CDR3 protein. Of 280,000 or so distinct CDR3 sequences in the sample, around 15% are singletons; the top ten hold 30% to 35%. The material sequenced was blood. These receptors all stem from a woman aged 45-59 years with Graves' hyperthyroidism that later progressed to Graves' ophthalmopathy.

This clonotype was seen ten or more times. The V call is TRBV5-1, the J call TRBJ2-1; no firm D call. The germline V gene encodes CDR1 SGHRS and CDR2 YFSETQ. The CDR3 is made up of 13 amino acids. Trimming cost V 7 bases and J 9 bases, with 17 bases left between them. In nucleotides, the CDR3 is TGCGCCAGCGCCCAAATGACCCGGAGTGAGCAGTTCTTC. It yields the protein CASAQMTRSEQFF. The whole variable domain, remainder taken from reference TRBV5-1 and TRBJ2-1, is KAGVTQTPRYLIKTRGQQVTLSCSPISGHRSVSWYQQTPGQGLQFLFEYFSETQRNKGNFPGRFSGRQFSNSRSEMNVSTLELGDSALYLCASAQMTRSEQFFGPGTRLTVL.

This clonotype was seen a handful of times. The rearrangement joins TRBV13 to TRBJ1-2; possible D gene TRBD1, 6 bases. CDR3 length: 15 amino acids. Trimming pared 5 bases from V and 3 bases from J, leaving 16 bases between. The germline V gene has CDR1 PRHDT and CDR2 FYEKMQ (reference sequence). The CDR3, as DNA: TGTGCCAGCAGCCTACAGGGTGCCGGGGACTATGGCTACACCTTC. Its translation: CASSLQGAGDYGYTF.

This clonotype was counted ten times or more. This chain joins TRBV11-2 and TRBJ1-3; no definite D call. The CDR3 spans 11 residues. V was cut by 3 bases and J by 7 bases, with 4 bases left in between. Germline V lookup: CDR1 SGHAT, CDR2 FQNNGV. CDR3 in amino acids: CASSLMNTIYF. CDR3 nucleotide sequence: TGTGCCAGCAGCTTGATGAACACCATATATTTT.

This clonotype was observed a few times. The rearrangement uses TRBV3-1 and TRBJ2-1; 7 bases agree with TRBD2. J lost 7 bases, V lost 3 bases, and 9 bases had no gene match. The CDR3 contains 15 residues. Per germline, CDR1 LGHDT and CDR2 YNNKEL (reference sequence). The CDR3 here is CASSHPGRAINEQFF. CDR3 coding DNA: TGTGCCAGCAGCCACCCTGGGAGGGCCATTAATGAGCAGTTCTTC.